This T cell receptor (beta chain) originates from a study of metastatic and nonmetastatic thyroid tumors. Turning to the study itself: The authors compared repertoires across blood and tumor or nodule tissue from malignant and benign thyroid patients.

The V and J ends lost 8 bases and 6 bases respectively, with 19 bases between them. The CDR3 sequence is 13 residues long. The germline gives CDR1 GTSNPN, CDR2 SVGIG (reference sequence). Every patient was untreated before thyroid surgery. TCRdb reanalyzed the PCR reads with MiXCR. The table includes about 70,000 clones, roughly 18% detected once. Material for sequencing was blood. This sequence joins TRBV30 and TRBJ1-2, with D possibly being TRBD1 (5 bases). This receptor was taken from a female donor with papillary thyroid cancer or a benign thyroid nodule (not recorded which). Some clones in this sample may be carry-over from other donors' samples. The CDR3 is CARGGEVVHGYTF. The CDR3 nucleotides are TGTGCCCGGGGCGGGGAAGTTGTCCATGGCTACACCTTC.